Listed here are 6 T cell receptor beta chains from one sample, sequenced in a study of CD4 T cells in relation to SARS-CoV-2 and coronaviruses. Which antigens these TCRs recognize remains unknown. TCRdb keeps only in-frame clones here, not all; method: immunoSEQ multiplex PCR. This repertoire shows roughly 17,000 clones, approximately 75% found once; its top ten account for 27%. Unexposed donor CD4+ T cells date from about 2011-2018, before the COVID-19 pandemic. After ten to eleven days of culture, CD4+ T cells were isolated. Sequencing was performed on CD4+ T cells from PBMCs, cultured in vitro. The receptors were gathered from a human donor in good health.

The gene calls are TRBV10-1 and TRBJ2-2; D is unresolved. Germline CDR1 reads WNHNN; CDR2 reads SYGVQD (reference sequence). The CDR3 runs to 12 residues. V was pared by 6 bases and J by 7 bases, with 9 bases between. Here the CDR3 reads CASSLVNGELFF. CDR3 nucleotides: TGCGCCAGCAGCCTGGTAAACGGGGAGCTGTTTTTT.

The chain employs TRBV3-1 (or the pseudogene TRBV3-2) and TRBJ2-3, with 7 positions matching TRBD2. The ends lost 6 bases at V and 5 bases at J; junction bases unmatched: 11. In germline, CDR1 is LGHDT, CDR2 YNNKEL (reference sequence). The CDR3 totals 15 residues. The CDR3 sequence: CASSRATTGGDTQYF. The CDR3 region has the DNA TGTGCCAGCAGTAGAGCTACGACGGGGGGAGATACGCAGTATTTT.

The chain is built from TRBV7-2 and TRBJ1-5; D is undetermined. Germline V gives CDR1 SGHTA, CDR2 FQGNSA. This CDR3 is built from 13 residues. V was pared by 3 bases and J by 6 bases, with 9 bases between. The CDR3 region has the DNA TGTGCCAGCAGCTTCCTCCGTAGTCAGCCCCAGCATTTT. This sequence encodes CASSFLRSQPQHF.

Only a few counts were recorded for this clone. The gene calls are TRBV7-9 and TRBJ1-5, with D perhaps matching TRBD1 (6 bases). Germline values: CDR1 SEHNR, CDR2 FQNEAQ (reference sequence). CDR3 length: 15 residues. With 5 bases removed from V and 2 bases from J, the gap between germline ends came to 13 bases. CDR3 DNA sequence: TGTGCCAGCAGCCCGACAGGAATTGGCAATCAGCCCCAGCATTTT. This sequence encodes CASSPTGIGNQPQHF.

The chain carries TRBV7-9 and TRBJ2-2; D gene uncertain. CDR1 SEHNR and CDR2 FQNEAQ come from the germline V gene (reference sequence). V was pared by 4 bases and J by 6 bases, with 12 bases between. This CDR3 contains 14 residues. CDR3 DNA: TGTGCCAGCAGCTCTGAATTGGTCGCCGGGGAGCTGTTTTTT. The encoded protein is CASSSELVAGELFF.

This clone occurred a few times. The V call is TRBV12-5, the J call TRBJ1-3; 8 nucleotides align to TRBD1. Germline CDR1 and CDR2: LGHNT and FRNRAP. The V segment lost 1 base and the J segment 4 bases; nucleotides outside the gene matches: 6. CDR3 size: 16 residues. DNA of the CDR3: TGTGCTAGTGGTTTGGGGACAGGGTTTGGGGGAAACACCATATATTTT. This sequence encodes CASGLGTGFGGNTIYF.